One and the same sample provided the 14 T cell receptor beta chains below, sequenced in a study of cytomegalovirus exposure and HLA in healthy donors. The PCR used 60 Vbeta and 13 Jbeta primers. Sequenced by immunoSEQ multiplex PCR; TCRdb stores in-frame clones only, minus some. Of approximately 180,000 clones listed, 84% are singletons. The sequenced sample consisted of PBMCs. The receptor source for this set is a girl between 10 and 17 years old in good health and CMV-seropositive.

This sequence joins TRBV27 and TRBJ1-3; D is unclear. The length of the CDR3 is 13 residues. Germline V CDR1 and CDR2: MNHEY, SMNVEV (reference sequence). The ends were cut back, 7 bases at V and 2 bases at J, with 9 bases in the middle. This chain's CDR3 is CASIPNTGNTIYF. The CDR3 bases are TGTGCCAGCATCCCCAACACTGGAAACACCATATATTTT.

The genes are TRBV27 and TRBJ1-4; D is ambiguous. There are 13 residues in the CDR3. From germline, CDR1 is MNHEY and CDR2 SMNVEV (reference sequence). Trimming stripped 7 bases from V and 6 bases from J, with 12 bases between. The CDR3 here is CASTRPGDEKLFF. The CDR3 DNA follows: TGTGCCAGCACACGGCCGGGTGATGAAAAACTGTTTTTT.

V and J are TRBV7-2 and TRBJ2-3, with TRBD2 matching 7 bases. The CDR3 extends over 11 amino acids. Germline V gene data show CDR1 as SGHTA and CDR2 as FQGNSA. The V gene end was trimmed by 5 bases and the J gene end by 10 bases; junction bases not matched to a gene: 3. CDR3 residues: CASSRSGAQYF. The CDR3 DNA reads TGTGCCAGCAGCAGGAGCGGGGCGCAGTATTTT.

The chain is built from TRBV4-2 and TRBJ2-1; 10 bases agree with TRBD1. With V trimmed by 1 base and J by 6 bases, 18 bases remained unmatched. This CDR3 has 20 amino acids. Germline V lookup: CDR1 LGHNA, CDR2 YNFKEQ. CDR3 sequence (DNA): TGTGCCAGCAGCCAAGGCCAAGGATGGGACAGGGGTGCGTTAGGCAATGAGCAGTTCTTC. This sequence encodes CASSQGQGWDRGALGNEQFF.

The J gene is TRBJ1-1, the V gene TRBV25-1; tentatively, D is TRBD1 (5 bases). Trimming cost V 6 bases and J 7 bases, with 9 bases left between them. Per germline, CDR1 MGHDK and CDR2 SYGVNS. This CDR3 has 11 amino acids. The CDR3 DNA is TGTGCCAGCAGCGGGGGTATTGAAGCTTTCTTT. Translated, it gives CASSGGIEAFF. The full variable domain, completed using reference TRBV25-1 and TRBJ1-1, is EADIYQTPRYLVIGTGKKITLECSQTMGHDKMYWYQQDPGMELHLIHYSYGVNSTEKGDLSSESTVSRIRTEHFPLTLESARPSHTSQYLCASSGGIEAFFGQGTRLTVV.

This chain connects TRBV28 to TRBJ1-2, with D possibly TRBD1 on 5 matching bases. The CDR3 is 13 amino acids. Germline assignment: CDR1 MDHEN and CDR2 SYDVKM. Trimming removed 6 bases at V and 0 bases at J, with 8 bases between. Here the CDR3 DNA reads TGTGCCAGCAGCGTGGACACTAACTATGGCTACACCTTC. It encodes CASSVDTNYGYTF.

In DNA form, the CDR3 reads TGTGCCAGCAGCAGGGGGCACTATGGCTACACCTTC. It translates to CASSRGHYGYTF. The gene calls are TRBV7-9 and TRBJ1-2; 7 bases fit TRBD1. The CDR3 contains 12 residues. The V gene end was trimmed by 5 bases and the J gene end by 3 bases; junction bases not matched to a gene: 0. Looked up from germline, CDR1 is SEHNR and CDR2 is FQNEAQ (reference sequence).

The chain recombines TRBV9 with TRBJ2-3, with a possible D match to TRBD2 (6 bases). This CDR3 is built from 16 residues. Germline V gene sequence: CDR1 SGDLS, CDR2 YYNGEE. The V and J ends lost 0 bases and 11 bases respectively, with 22 bases between them. CDR3 bases: TGTGCCAGCAGCGTAGATCCGGGGGTCAAATGGGAGAGGCAGTATTTT. Its protein product is CASSVDPGVKWERQYF.

The V gene is TRBV19, the J gene TRBJ1-5; D unclear. Germline CDR1 and CDR2: LNHDA and SQIVND (reference sequence). Trimming took 9 bases from V and 0 from J, leaving 9 bases between them. The CDR3 consists of 13 residues. The CDR3 DNA sequence: TGTGCCAGCGTCGCGGTTAGCAATCAGCCCCAGCATTTT. Translating gives CASVAVSNQPQHF. The full variable domain, with the rest looked up from reference TRBV19 and TRBJ1-5, is DGGITQSPKYLFRKEGQNVTLSCEQNLNHDAMYWYRQDPGQGLRLIYYSQIVNDFQKGDIAEGYSVSREKKESFPLTVTSAQKNPTAFYLCASVAVSNQPQHFGDGTRLSIL.

This sequence joins TRBV9 and TRBJ1-1; D uncertain. CDR1 and CDR2 (germline): SGDLS, YYNGEE. The CDR3 is made up of 13 amino acids. V was trimmed by 2 bases and J by 6 bases, leaving 11 bases between them. CDR3: CASSVISGAEAFF. CDR3 in DNA: TGTGCCAGCAGCGTGATTTCCGGGGCTGAAGCTTTCTTT. Combining the CDR3 with reference TRBV9 and TRBJ1-1 gives the whole variable domain DSGVTQTPKHLITATGQRVTLRCSPRSGDLSVYWYQQSLDQGLQFLIQYYNGEERAKGNILERFSAQQFPDLHSELNLSSLELGDSALYFCASSVISGAEAFFGQGTRLTVV.

CDR3 in DNA: TGTGCCAGCTCACCGGATTTGGCGGCGGGGGAGCAGTACTTC. Protein product: CASSPDLAAGEQYF. The chain employs TRBV18 and TRBJ2-7; D might be TRBD2 (6 bases). The ends were cut back, 3 bases at V and 7 bases at J, with 16 bases in the middle. Germline V gene sequence: CDR1 KGHSH, CDR2 LQKENI. The CDR3 contains 14 residues.

The J gene is TRBJ2-2, the V gene TRBV5-4; 7 bases match TRBD1. Per germline, CDR1 SGHNT and CDR2 YYREEE (reference sequence). Losses at the gene ends were 4 bases for V and 2 bases for J; bases not matched to a gene: 5. The CDR3 loop spans 15 amino acids. CDR3 loop: CASSPGQRNTGELFF. Here the CDR3 DNA reads TGTGCCAGCAGCCCGGGACAGAGAAACACCGGGGAGCTGTTTTTT.

The chain has TRBV7-8 and TRBJ2-2; D remains ambiguous. The germline CDR1 and CDR2 sequences are SGHVS and FQNEAQ. Trimming stripped 5 bases from V and 4 bases from J, with 17 bases between. The CDR3 extends over 16 amino acids. The CDR3 DNA follows: TGTGCCAGCAGCCCACGTAGTCTTTCGATCACCGGGGAGCTGTTTTTT. Translation gives CASSPRSLSITGELFF. Complete variable domain (other parts from reference TRBV7-8 and TRBJ2-2): GAGVSQSPRYKVAKRGQDVALRCDPISGHVSLFWYQQALGQGPEFLTYFQNEAQLDKSGLPSDRFFAERPEGSVSTLKIQRTQQEDSAVYLCASSPRSLSITGELFFGEGSRLTVL.

This clone was recorded once. The chain recombines TRBV5-1 with TRBJ2-5, with TRBD2 as a possible D gene (6 bases). There are 16 residues in the CDR3. Trimming left V 4 bases short and J 4 bases short, with 20 bases between. Per germline, CDR1 SGHRS and CDR2 YFSETQ. CDR3 in amino acids: CASSPMGWAGRETQYF. For the CDR3, the DNA is TGCGCCAGCAGCCCGATGGGTTGGGCGGGGCGAGAGACCCAGTACTTC.